This is a list of T cell receptor beta chains from one sample in a study of blood T cell repertoires in COVID-19. The data were produced by immunoSEQ multiplex PCR, yet TCRdb's version contains in-frame clones alone and is incomplete. There are fewer than 200,000 clones in the sample; less than 85% occur only once, and 7% lies in the top ten. Specimen: peripheral blood. These receptors came from a woman aged 40 to 55 with COVID-19, enrolled during active disease. CDR3s include the opening cysteine and the closing phenylalanine or tryptophan.

V gene	J gene	CDR3 protein
TRBV6-5	TRBJ1-6	CASSRTGDSPLHF
TRBV4-1	TRBJ1-2	CASSQDTGARTGRGGYTF
TRBV6-5	TRBJ1-5	CASYTGLGSNQPQHF
TRBV5-5	TRBJ1-3	CASSLVGNTIYF
TRBV24-1	TRBJ1-1	CATSETGAEAFF
TRBV7-9	TRBJ2-5	CASSLAGRLETQYF
TRBV9	TRBJ2-2	CASTSVIGELFF
TRBV27	TRBJ2-5	CASRVGVAQETQYF
TRBV18	TRBJ2-3	CASSPQNTLGTDTQYF
TRBV5-6	TRBJ1-2	CASSLKQGVANYGYTF
TRBV7-9	TRBJ1-1	CASSLSAGGEAFF
TRBV12-3/TRBV12-4	TRBJ2-3	CASSLTRAQYF
TRBV10-3	TRBJ2-3	CAIKGAFSTDTQYF
TRBV7-9	TRBJ2-2	CASSLDRGFNGELFF
TRBV19	TRBJ1-2	CASSILTRDREGYTF
TRBV15	TRBJ1-6	CATAIPGLDNSPLHF
TRBV7-9	TRBJ2-2	CASSLSRGAGTGELFF
TRBV7-2	TRBJ2-1	CASSWGKGRIQFF
TRBV18	TRBJ2-1	CASSQRDTARNEQFF
TRBV9	TRBJ2-3	CASSGDGGTGTQYF
TRBV6-5	TRBJ2-4	CASRGGAKNIQYF
TRBV19	TRBJ1-1	CASSITGWGTEAFF
TRBV19	TRBJ1-1	CASSMGQGTEAFF
TRBV6-1	TRBJ1-5	CASSEGQNNQPQHF
TRBV5-1	TRBJ2-7	CASSLTGDPGREQYF
TRBV4-1	TRBJ2-6	CASSHESAGANVLTF
TRBV19	TRBJ2-3	CASRRQGEDTQYF
TRBV27	TRBJ1-2	CASRQGRNGYTF
TRBV5-3	TRBJ1-5	CARSLDSRLPAAQHF
TRBV12-3/TRBV12-4	TRBJ2-1	CASSEVNEQFF
TRBV19	TRBJ1-4	CASREGGTTNEKLFF
TRBV30	TRBJ2-1	CAWSVGVDNEQFF
TRBV5-1	TRBJ2-5	CASSTGQGFSRETQYF
TRBV5-1	TRBJ2-1	CASSLTLLAGGGNEQFF
TRBV18	TRBJ2-5	CASSATTGRKTQYF
TRBV12-3/TRBV12-4	TRBJ2-1	CASSPSTAGEQFF
TRBV5-6	TRBJ2-1	CASSSGLAYNEQFF
TRBV5-6	TRBJ1-4	CASRDGQGINEKLFF
TRBV27	TRBJ2-1	CASRTLAGEGNEQFF
TRBV28	TRBJ1-6	CASSSGTGLGGSPLHF
TRBV27	TRBJ1-4	CASRLTATNEKLFF
TRBV19	TRBJ1-4	CASSIVFAGTENEKLFF
TRBV28	TRBJ2-7	CASIPSGTGHLPYEQYF
TRBV30	TRBJ1-6	CAWRIGNADNSPLHF
TRBV25-1	TRBJ1-4	CASSPPGIREKLFF
TRBV5-8	TRBJ1-1	CASSQGTGNTEAFF
TRBV30	TRBJ2-1	CAWEEGLAFYNEQFF
TRBV9	TRBJ2-5	CASSLTGMETQYF
TRBV6-5	TRBJ2-2	CASTSSTGELFF
TRBV11-2	TRBJ2-2	CASSTGQHGELFF
TRBV18	TRBJ1-5	CASSPSGGNQPQHF
TRBV18	TRBJ2-7	CASSPGTAAYEQYF
TRBV29-1	TRBJ1-1	CSVEGPGLNLPEAFF